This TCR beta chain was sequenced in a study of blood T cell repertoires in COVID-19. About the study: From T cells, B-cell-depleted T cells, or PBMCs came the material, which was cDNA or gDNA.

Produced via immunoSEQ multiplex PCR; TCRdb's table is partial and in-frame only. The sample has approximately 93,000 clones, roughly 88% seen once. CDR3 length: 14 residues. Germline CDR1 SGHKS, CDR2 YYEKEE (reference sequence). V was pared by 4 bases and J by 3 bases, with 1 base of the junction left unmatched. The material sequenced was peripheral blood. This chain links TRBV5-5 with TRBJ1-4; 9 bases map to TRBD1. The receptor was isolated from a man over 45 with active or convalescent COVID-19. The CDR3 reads CASSGTGSNEKLFF. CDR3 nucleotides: TGTGCCAGCAGCGGGACAGGGTCTAATGAAAAACTGTTTTTT.